The next 14 T cell receptor beta chains were all read from a single sample in a study of cytomegalovirus exposure and HLA in healthy donors. PCR involved 60 Vbeta and 13 Jbeta primers. Sequencing used immunoSEQ multiplex PCR; TCRdb keeps in-frame clones, though not all of them. This sample has 85,000 to 90,000 clones, with around four fifths found just once. Input material: PBMCs. Every receptor here comes from a man between 25 and 39 years old in good health and CMV-seropositive.

This clone was found a few times. V is TRBV2 and J is TRBJ1-6; 7 bases are a match to TRBD1. There are 14 residues in the CDR3. The J segment lost 10 bases and the V segment lost 6 bases, leaving 9 bases of the junction unmatched. The germline CDR1 and CDR2 sequences are SNHLY and FYNNEI. The CDR3 bases are TGTGCCAGCAGCGTATACAGGGGACAGTCACCCCTCCACTTT. This encodes CASSVYRGQSPLHF.

The gene calls are TRBV27 and TRBJ2-6; TRBD1 agrees at 8 bases. After removal of 6 bases from V and 4 bases from J, the junction contained 11 bases not matched to a gene. This CDR3 spans 17 amino acids. Germline CDR1 is MNHEY and CDR2 is SMNVEV (reference sequence). The DNA for the CDR3 is TGTGCCAGCAGACCTCTCCGGACAGGGCTCGGGGCCAACGTCCTGACTTTC. This gives the protein CASRPLRTGLGANVLTF.

V is TRBV30 and J is TRBJ1-2; 7 nucleotides match TRBD1. The CDR3 runs to 15 residues. Trimming at V came to 4 bases and at J to 4 bases, leaving 12 bases not matched to a gene. Germline CDR1 and CDR2: GTSNPN and SVGIG (reference sequence). CDR3 DNA: TGTGCCTGGAACCCGACAGGGCTGGGCTCCTATGGCTACACCTTC. Residues: CAWNPTGLGSYGYTF. The full variable domain, rest sourced from reference TRBV30 and TRBJ1-2, is SQTIHQWPATLVQPVGSPLSLECTVEGTSNPNLYWYRQAAGRGLQLLFYSVGIGQISSEVPQNLSASRPQDRQFILSSKKLLLSDSGFYLCAWNPTGLGSYGYTFGSGTRLTVV.

V is TRBV7-9 and J is TRBJ2-5; TRBD2 agrees at 12 bases. The CDR3 contains 19 residues. Germline-derived CDR1 and CDR2 are SEHNR and FQNEAQ (reference sequence). J lost 2 bases, V lost 0 bases, and 10 bases had no gene match. This CDR3 reads CASSLARTLTSGGQETQYF. CDR3 in DNA: TGTGCCAGCAGCTTAGCCAGGACGCTTACTAGCGGGGGGCAAGAGACCCAGTACTTC.

This rearrangement joins TRBV6-1 to TRBJ2-2; 7 bases fit TRBD2. The trim removed 6 bases at V and 3 bases at J, leaving 7 bases unmatched. Germline V CDR1 and CDR2: MNHNS, SASEGT. The CDR3 is 15 amino acids. CDR3 in amino acids: CASRGAGFYTGELFF. In DNA form, the CDR3 reads TGTGCCAGCAGGGGAGCGGGGTTTTACACCGGGGAGCTGTTTTTT.

This clone was observed a handful of times. V and J are TRBV7-2 and TRBJ2-1; 7 nucleotides line up with TRBD1. Germline V gives CDR1 SGHTA, CDR2 FQGNSA. The CDR3 consists of 11 residues. V lost 6 bases, J lost 12 bases, and 5 bases stayed unmatched. The CDR3 protein is CASRTGIGQFF. The DNA for the CDR3 is TGTGCCAGCAGGACAGGGATAGGGCAGTTCTTC.

The rearrangement joins TRBV5-6 to TRBJ2-1; D gene unclear. V lost 4 bases to trimming and J lost 8 bases, with 10 bases between them. This CDR3 is 12 amino acids long. CDR1 and CDR2 (germline): SGHDT, YYEEEE. The DNA of the CDR3 is TGTGCCAGCAGCCCCCACCGCGATGAGCAGTTCTTC. Its translation is CASSPHRDEQFF.

This clone came up once. At one boundary the junction diverges from the germline segment, which might be a read error. The chain is built from TRBV27 and TRBJ1-3, with a tentative D call TRBD1 (6 bases). From germline, CDR1 is MNHEY and CDR2 SMNVEV (reference sequence). The CDR3 covers 14 residues. CDR3 sequence reads: CASSLTGLGNTTYF. CDR3 nucleotides: TGTGCCAGCAGTTTAACAGGGCTTGGAAACACCACATATTTT.

The V and J genes are TRBV28 and TRBJ2-5; D ambiguous. The end of the DNA is better explained by TRBJ2-7, so the J call may be wrong. From germline, CDR1 is MDHEN and CDR2 SYDVKM. CDR3 length: 14 residues. CDR3 in amino acids: CASTPMGSSYEQYF. The CDR3 region has the DNA TGTGCCAGCACCCCGATGGGTAGCTCCTACGAGCAGTACTTC.

Points on this clone: The junction differs from germline at one of its ends, possibly a read error. The chain recombines TRBV7-9 with TRBJ2-7; D may be TRBD2 (5 bases). This CDR3 region has 16 residues. Germline CDR1 and CDR2: SEHNR and FQNEAQ (reference sequence). CDR3 loop: CSSSSSGSRSSYEQYF. Here the CDR3 DNA reads TGTTCCAGCAGCTCCAGCGGATCCAGATCCTCCTACGAGCAGTACTTC.

The gene calls are TRBV6-4 and TRBJ2-2; tentatively, D is TRBD1 (5 bases). Trimming took off 11 bases at V and 6 bases at J, with 16 bases between the two ends. Germline assignment: CDR1 MRHNA and CDR2 SNTAGT. The CDR3 totals 13 residues. CDR3 residues: CAAGAGYPGELFF. The CDR3 coding sequence is TGTGCCGCTGGGGCAGGGTATCCCGGGGAGCTGTTTTTT.

The CDR3 sequence: CASSLGLAGAQGMTQYF. In DNA form, the CDR3 reads TGTGCCAGCAGCTTAGGACTAGCGGGGGCTCAGGGGATGACCCAGTACTTC. The chain employs TRBV7-2 and TRBJ2-5; 12 positions agree with TRBD2. The CDR3 length is 17 residues. Per germline, CDR1 SGHTA and CDR2 FQGNSA. The junction had 10 bases not matched to a gene; V was cut back by 1 base and J by 7 bases.

This clone was found a few times. The chain recombines TRBV2 with TRBJ1-2, with 8 bases aligning to TRBD1. Unmatched junction bases numbered 8, after V lost 7 bases and J lost 4 bases. The CDR3 loop spans 14 amino acids. CDR1 SNHLY and CDR2 FYNNEI come from the germline V gene. CDR3 sequence (DNA): TGTGCCAGCATACAATCAGGGGGCAGCTATGGCTACACCTTC. Protein product: CASIQSGGSYGYTF.

This chain uses TRBV25-1 with TRBJ1-1, with 7 bases lining up with TRBD1. Losses at the gene ends were 2 bases for V and 5 bases for J; bases not matched to a gene: 5. This CDR3 contains 14 residues. Per germline, CDR1 MGHDK and CDR2 SYGVNS. This CDR3 is CASSEQGGGTEAFF. Written as DNA, the CDR3 is TGTGCCAGCAGTGAACAGGGGGGTGGGACTGAAGCTTTCTTT.